This T cell receptor beta chain was retrieved from a study of T cell responses to AZD1222 COVID-19 vaccine. This clone showed up just a few times. The target antigen is unknown. Repertoires were generated with immunoSEQ multiplex PCR, while TCRdb's copy carries only in-frame clones and drops some. The sample lists 55,000 to 90,000 clones; over 80% were seen once. Study-wide results and caveats: Researchers took repertoire samples only after the peak T cell response had come. Donors, mostly white British, included more females; clonal diversity was possibly underestimated.

Germline CDR1 and CDR2: KGHSH and LQKENI. V gave up 2 bases and J gave up 4 bases; unmatched junction bases: 2. The CDR3 length is 13 residues. The genes are TRBV18 and TRBJ2-7, with 7 nucleotides matching TRBD1. This clonotype originated in an adult in good health. This specimen consisted of peripheral blood, obtained on day 0 of AZD1222 vaccination. CDR3 sequence reads: CASSPRGPYEQYF. The CDR3 DNA follows: TGTGCCAGCTCACCAAGGGGGCCTTACGAGCAGTACTTC.